This TCR beta chain was recorded in a study of OX40 agonist ivuxolimab in advanced cancers. Study-level information: Three dose-escalation patients had partial responses: one with hepatocellular carcinoma and two with cutaneous melanoma.

The method was immunoSEQ multiplex PCR; TCRdb's version includes in-frame clones alone and lacks a portion of them. This sample carries about 77,000 clones, around 83% of them seen once, and the ten largest clones take around 0.76%. V lost 6 bases and J lost 2, with 10 bases in between. The CDR3 length is 13 residues. Per germline, CDR1 SEHNR and CDR2 FQNEAQ (reference sequence). The study, taken as a whole, reports: The study found that CD8+ T cells averaged more expanded clones than CD4+. Clonal expansion from baseline to week 6 occurred in both CD4+ and CD8+ T cells. Antigen specificity of clonally expanded peripheral T cells was not established.

This clone was observed a few times. Its antigen is not known. This receptor was obtained from an adult with an advanced solid tumor such as melanoma, head and neck, liver or kidney cancer. The material was CD4+ or CD8+ T cells sorted from blood, obtained in a trial of the OX40 agonist ivuxolimab. The chain links TRBV7-9 to TRBJ1-1, with D hard to call. CDR3 in amino acids: CASRLTSNTEAFF. For the CDR3, the DNA is TGTGCCAGCAGATTGACTTCTAACACTGAAGCTTTCTTT. The variable domain in full, completed from reference TRBV7-9 and TRBJ1-1, reads DTGVSQNPRHKITKRGQNVTFRCDPISEHNRLYWYRQTLGQGPEFLTYFQNEAQLEKSRLLSDRFSAERPKGSFSTLEIQRTEQGDSAMYLCASRLTSNTEAFFGQGTRLTVV.